The 9 T cell receptor beta chains presented below share a single source sample, sequenced in a study of CD8+CD57+ T cells in acquired aplastic anemia. Template material for TCR beta VDJ and CDR3 profiling consisted of genomic DNA. Using its own MiXCR run on the reads, TCRdb lists one record per CDR3 protein. The table shows 150,000 to 200,000 distinct CDR3 sequences, with approximately 44% occurring only once. The sample comprised sorted CD4+, CD8+, or CD8+CD57+ T cells (not recorded which) from PBMCs. These receptors originate from a human donor in good health.

This clonotype was recorded many times. The chain combines TRBV5-4 with TRBJ2-7; no clear D. V shed 0 bases and J shed 8 bases, with 6 bases lying between them. Germline-derived CDR1 and CDR2 are SGHNT and YYREEE (reference sequence). This CDR3 is built from 11 residues. The CDR3 sequence is CASSLAPQQYF. CDR3 DNA: TGTGCCAGCAGCTTGGCCCCCCAGCAGTACTTC.

There are a few counts of this clonotype. The junction departs from the called germline gene at one end, perhaps through a read error. V is TRBV10-2 and J is TRBJ2-5; 10 positions agree with TRBD2. CDR3 length: 17 residues. CDR1 WSHSY and CDR2 SAAADI come from the germline V gene. The CDR3 bases are TGTGCCAGCAGTTACAAAAAACTAGCGGGGTTCCAAGAGACCCAGTACTTC. It specifies CASSYKKLAGFQETQYF.

A word on this clonotype: A much larger clone lies a single base off, so this may be a read error. This chain uses TRBV5-6 with TRBJ2-7; no clear D. The V gene's germline CDR1 is SGHDT and CDR2 YYEEEE. The CDR3 loop spans 11 amino acids. The CDR3 loop is CASSLGGSKTF. For the CDR3, the DNA is TGTGCCAGCAGCTTGGGTGGTAGCAAAACCTTC.

V gene TRBV4-1 combines with J gene TRBJ2-3; 9 nucleotides match TRBD2. This CDR3 comprises 16 residues. Looked up from germline, CDR1 is MGHRA and CDR2 is YSYEKL. Trimming removed 3 bases from V and 2 bases from J; junction bases left unmatched: 6. This CDR3 reads CASSHIGGRDTDTQYF. For the CDR3, the DNA is TGCGCCAGCAGCCATATCGGCGGGAGGGACACAGATACGCAGTATTTT.

Ten or more counts support this clonotype. In DNA form, the CDR3 reads TGTGCCAGCAGCCAGACAGGGGTCGGGGAGCCCCAGCATTTT. It encodes CASSQTGVGEPQHF. The chain recombines TRBV7-2 with TRBJ1-5; 8 bases match TRBD1. The CDR3 is made up of 14 amino acids. V gave up 5 bases and J gave up 8 bases; unmatched junction bases: 8. CDR1 and CDR2 from the germline V gene are SGHTA and FQGNSA.

Many counts were recorded for this clonotype. The chain carries TRBV12-3 or TRBV12-4 and TRBJ1-2; TRBD1 matches 9 bases. The length of the CDR3 is 15 residues. Unmatched junction bases numbered 7, after V lost 5 bases and J lost 3 bases. This chain's CDR3 is CASSRTGGLDYGYTF. The CDR3 DNA reads as TGTGCCAGCAGTAGAACAGGGGGCCTAGACTATGGCTACACCTTC.

The rearrangement joins TRBV10-3 to TRBJ2-2, with 8 bases lining up with TRBD2. Trimming took 3 bases from V and 0 from J; bases not matched to a gene: 0. The CDR3 is 15 amino acids. Germline V gene lookup returns CDR1 ENHRY and CDR2 SYGVKD. DNA for the CDR3: TGTGCCATCAGTGAACTAGCGGCGAACACCGGGGAGCTGTTTTTT. Translated, it gives CAISELAANTGELFF.

Comment on this clonotype: A read error is likely, as this CDR3 ends without the conserved phenylalanine or tryptophan. The chain is built from TRBV15 and TRBJ1-1; 7 positions agree with TRBD1. The CDR3 spans 15 residues. J was trimmed by 1 base and V by 3 bases; bases with no gene match: 5. Germline values: CDR1 LNHNV, CDR2 YYDKDF (reference sequence). For the CDR3, the DNA is TGTGCCACCAGCAGGGGGACAGATACGAACACTGAAGCTTTCTCT. Translation gives CATSRGTDTNTEAFS.

The chain has TRBV11-2 and TRBJ1-2; a weak D match, TRBD1 (6 bases). The V end lost 5 bases, the J end lost 6 bases, and 16 bases lay between the germline ends. Germline CDR1 is SGHAT and CDR2 is FQNNGV. The CDR3 loop spans 14 amino acids. The CDR3 region has the DNA TGTGCCAGCAGCCAAGGGACATTTTTTAATGGCTACACCTTC. It specifies CASSQGTFFNGYTF.